The 19 T cell receptor beta chains presented below share a single source sample, sequenced in a study of identifying expanded T cells in peripheral blood. The method was immunoSEQ multiplex PCR; TCRdb's version includes in-frame clones alone and lacks a portion of them. The table shows around 120,000 clones, with approximately 86% occurring only once. Source material: blood. Receptors originate from a person aged 18 to 75 in good health.

The rearrangement links TRBV10-3 to TRBJ1-1; maybe TRBD1 (6 bases). The CDR3 extends over 17 amino acids. In germline, CDR1 is ENHRY, CDR2 SYGVKD. V was trimmed by 4 bases and J by 4 bases, leaving 22 bases between them. The CDR3 DNA sequence: TGTGCCATCAGTGTAGAGCAGGGGATTGTTGAAGGCACTGAAGCTTTCTTT. It codes for CAISVEQGIVEGTEAFF.

The rearrangement links TRBV4-1 to TRBJ1-4; D unclear. V was pared by 0 bases and J by 4 bases, with 12 bases between. The length of the CDR3 is 16 residues. CDR1 is MGHRA and CDR2 is YSYEKL in the germline V gene. CDR3 bases: TGCGCCAGCAGCCAAGAATGGGAGGCATTTAATGAAAAACTGTTTTTT. Translating gives CASSQEWEAFNEKLFF.

This clone was counted only a few times. The chain has TRBV4-1 and TRBJ2-5, with D perhaps assigned TRBD1 or TRBD2 (5 bases each). The CDR3 is made up of 14 amino acids. Trimming cost V 2 bases and J 7 bases, with 14 bases left between them. CDR1 is MGHRA and CDR2 is YSYEKL in the germline V gene. CDR3 in DNA: TGCGCCAGCAGCCAACTCACCGGGGCTCGGACCCAGTACTTC. This gives the protein CASSQLTGARTQYF.

The chain has TRBV5-4 and TRBJ2-7; 7 nucleotides agree with TRBD1. This CDR3 is 12 amino acids long. Looked up from germline, CDR1 is SGHNT and CDR2 is YYREEE (reference sequence). V trimming: 4 bases; J trimming: 5 bases; junction bases outside the gene matches: 3. The CDR3 nucleotides are TGTGCCAGCAGCCGCGACAGGGACGAGCAGTACTTC. Translation: CASSRDRDEQYF.

The V gene is TRBV15, the J gene TRBJ2-7, with 8 bases that match TRBD1. Germline values: CDR1 LNHNV, CDR2 YYDKDF (reference sequence). V gave up 0 bases and J gave up 0 bases; unmatched junction bases: 4. The CDR3 spans 16 residues. The CDR3 DNA is TGTGCCACCAGCAGAGAAGGGACAGGAAGCTCCTACGAGCAGTACTTC. Encoded protein: CATSREGTGSSYEQYF.

The chain joins TRBV14 to TRBJ2-1, with D perhaps given as TRBD1 or TRBD2 (5 bases each). This CDR3 has 17 residues. Germline loops: CDR1 SGHDN, CDR2 FVKESK. V lost 2 bases and J 7 bases, leaving 21 bases between the germline ends. The CDR3, as DNA: TGTGCCAGCAGCCAATTTTTAGGACGGCAGGGACGAAATGAGCAGTTCTTC. Translation: CASSQFLGRQGRNEQFF.

This rearrangement joins TRBV4-2 to TRBJ2-5; 7 nucleotides agree with TRBD1. CDR1 is LGHNA, CDR2 YNFKEQ, per germline. V gave up 0 bases and J gave up 5 bases; unmatched junction bases: 9. The CDR3 totals 16 residues. The CDR3 DNA reads TGTGCCAGCAGCCAAGATCCGCAGGGGGTCAGGGAGACCCAGTACTTC. This sequence encodes CASSQDPQGVRETQYF.

This chain links TRBV7-6 with TRBJ2-2, with TRBD1 matching over 7 bases. Trimming cost V 9 bases and J 7 bases; bases outside gene matches: 11. Germline loops: CDR1 SGHVS, CDR2 FNYEAQ. The CDR3 extends over 14 amino acids. CDR3 loop: CASRRRQGDGELFF. In DNA form, the CDR3 reads TGTGCCAGTCGAAGGCGTCAGGGGGACGGGGAGCTGTTTTTT.

V usage is TRBV15 and J usage is TRBJ2-5; D gene unclear. Trimming took 3 bases from V and 5 from J, leaving 10 bases between them. Germline CDR1 reads LNHNV; CDR2 reads YYDKDF (reference sequence). The CDR3 covers 13 residues. The DNA of the CDR3 is TGTGCCACCAGCAGGGCTAGAGTGGAGACCCAGTACTTC. Protein sequence: CATSRARVETQYF.

The V call is TRBV2, the J call TRBJ2-5, with 7 bases lining up with TRBD1. The germline V gene encodes CDR1 SNHLY and CDR2 FYNNEI. With V trimmed by 8 bases and J by 5 bases, 11 bases remained unmatched. This CDR3 has 14 amino acids. The CDR3, as DNA: TGTGCCAGCGGAGGACAGGTCGAAGTGGAGACCCAGTACTTC. It specifies CASGGQVEVETQYF.

The chain recombines TRBV7-9 with TRBJ2-2; D ambiguous. Trimming stripped 1 base from V and 0 bases from J, with 6 bases between. CDR1 SEHNR and CDR2 FQNEAQ come from the germline V gene (reference sequence). The CDR3 extends over 15 amino acids. The CDR3 DNA reads TGTGCCAGCAGCTTAGGCAGTGCGAACACCGGGGAGCTGTTTTTT. The encoded protein is CASSLGSANTGELFF. Full variable domain (outside the CDR3, taken from reference TRBV7-9 and TRBJ2-2): DTGVSQNPRHKITKRGQNVTFRCDPISEHNRLYWYRQTLGQGPEFLTYFQNEAQLEKSRLLSDRFSAERPKGSFSTLEIQRTEQGDSAMYLCASSLGSANTGELFFGEGSRLTVL.

In its sample, this clone was seen a few times. The chain recombines TRBV14 with TRBJ2-7, with 7 bases that match TRBD1. Trimming took 4 bases from V and 7 from J; bases not matched to a gene: 4. CDR3 size: 12 residues. Germline lookup yields CDR1 SGHDN and CDR2 FVKESK. This CDR3 is CASSPDRIEQYF. CDR3 nucleotide sequence: TGTGCCAGCAGCCCGGACAGGATTGAGCAGTACTTC.

The chain couples TRBV28 to TRBJ1-5, with 10 bases that match TRBD1. The CDR3 is 16 amino acids. The germline V gene has CDR1 MDHEN and CDR2 SYDVKM. V gave up 5 bases and J gave up 6 bases; unmatched junction bases: 10. The CDR3 sequence is CASSPRTGGSGQPQHF. The CDR3 DNA reads TGTGCCAGCAGTCCAAGGACAGGGGGATCGGGTCAGCCCCAGCATTTT.

This chain connects TRBV27 to TRBJ2-7; TRBD1 is a possible D gene (6 bases). V was cut by 2 bases and J by 0 bases, with 14 bases left in between. Germline V gene data show CDR1 as MNHEY and CDR2 as SMNVEV (reference sequence). The CDR3 runs to 16 residues. For the CDR3, the DNA is TGTGCCAGCAGTTTAATAGGGGGTTCTCACTCCTACGAGCAGTACTTC. Translation gives CASSLIGGSHSYEQYF.

DNA of the CDR3: TGTGCCAGCAGCTTAAGTCCCGGGACAGGGGAGAAAAACATTCAGTACTTC. Its protein is CASSLSPGTGEKNIQYF. The chain combines TRBV5-6 with TRBJ2-4; 10 bases match TRBD1. The CDR3 consists of 17 residues. Germline V gives CDR1 SGHDT, CDR2 YYEEEE. Germline trimming cut 2 bases from V and 4 bases from J; bases unmatched to any gene: 9.

V is TRBV28 and J is TRBJ1-5; 8 bases agree with TRBD1. V gave up 5 bases and J gave up 7 bases; unmatched junction bases: 16. CDR3 length: 17 amino acids. In germline, CDR1 is MDHEN, CDR2 SYDVKM. CDR3 residues: CASSHAVAGGAGQPQHF. In DNA form, the CDR3 reads TGTGCCAGCAGTCACGCCGTGGCAGGGGGCGCAGGGCAGCCCCAGCATTTT.

The chain joins TRBV6-5 to TRBJ1-2; D possibly corresponds to TRBD1 (5 bases). Trimming took off 9 bases at V and 4 bases at J, with 15 bases between the two ends. The CDR3 has 13 residues. CDR1 and CDR2 (germline): MNHEY, SVGAGI. The CDR3 loop reads CARSIKGTYGYTF. DNA for the CDR3: TGTGCCAGGTCCATTAAGGGGACCTATGGCTACACCTTC.

The rearrangement uses TRBV6-6 and TRBJ2-3; the match to TRBD2 covers 12 bases. The germline V gene encodes CDR1 MNHNY and CDR2 SVGAGI (reference sequence). J was trimmed by 3 bases and V by 5 bases; bases with no gene match: 6. The CDR3 consists of 16 residues. The CDR3 protein is CASSQRLAGETDTQYF. Written as DNA, the CDR3 is TGTGCCAGCAGTCAACGACTAGCGGGGGAGACAGATACGCAGTATTTT.

The V gene is TRBV5-5, the J gene TRBJ1-6; perhaps TRBD1 as D (6 bases). The CDR3 runs 17 residues. V gave up 5 bases and J gave up 0 bases, with 15 bases separating them. Germline CDR1 and CDR2: SGHKS and YYEKEE (reference sequence). CDR3 region: CASRSGTQSSYNSPLHF. The CDR3 bases are TGTGCCAGCAGGTCCGGGACACAGAGCTCCTATAATTCACCCCTCCACTTT.